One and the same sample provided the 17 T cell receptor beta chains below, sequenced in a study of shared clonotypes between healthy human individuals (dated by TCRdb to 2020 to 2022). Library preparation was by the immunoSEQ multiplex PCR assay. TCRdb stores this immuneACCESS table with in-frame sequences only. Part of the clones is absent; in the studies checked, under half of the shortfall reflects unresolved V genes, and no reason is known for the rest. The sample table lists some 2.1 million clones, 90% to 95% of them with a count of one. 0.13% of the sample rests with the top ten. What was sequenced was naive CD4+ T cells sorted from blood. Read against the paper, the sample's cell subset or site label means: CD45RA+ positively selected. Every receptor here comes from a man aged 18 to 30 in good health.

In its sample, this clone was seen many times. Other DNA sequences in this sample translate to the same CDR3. The CDR3 nucleotides are TGTGCTAGTGGTTTGGTTAACACTGAAGCTTTCTTT. Translation gives CASGLVNTEAFF. The chain joins TRBV12-5 to TRBJ1-1, with D hard to call. Germline V gives CDR1 LGHNT, CDR2 FRNRAP. The CDR3 is 12 amino acids. Trimming took 0 bases from V and 2 from J, leaving 1 base between them.

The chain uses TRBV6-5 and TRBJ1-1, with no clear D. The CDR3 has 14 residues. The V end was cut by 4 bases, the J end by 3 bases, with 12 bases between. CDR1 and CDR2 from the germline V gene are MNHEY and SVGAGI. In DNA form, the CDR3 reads TGTGCCAGCAGTTCCCACGGAACTGACACTGAAGCTTTCTTT. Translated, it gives CASSSHGTDTEAFF.

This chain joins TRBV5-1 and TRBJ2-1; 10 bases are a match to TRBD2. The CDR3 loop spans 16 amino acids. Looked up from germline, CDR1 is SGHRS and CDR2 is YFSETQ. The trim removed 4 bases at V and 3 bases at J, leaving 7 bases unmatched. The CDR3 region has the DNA TGCGCCAGCAGCAGACTAAGCGGGAGGGGCTACAATGAGCAGTTCTTC. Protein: CASSRLSGRGYNEQFF.

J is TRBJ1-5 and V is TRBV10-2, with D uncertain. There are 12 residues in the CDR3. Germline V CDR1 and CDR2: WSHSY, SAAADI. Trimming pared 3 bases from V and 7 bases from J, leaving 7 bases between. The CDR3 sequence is CASSEVSQPQHF. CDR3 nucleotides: TGCGCCAGCAGTGAAGTATCCCAGCCCCAGCATTTT.

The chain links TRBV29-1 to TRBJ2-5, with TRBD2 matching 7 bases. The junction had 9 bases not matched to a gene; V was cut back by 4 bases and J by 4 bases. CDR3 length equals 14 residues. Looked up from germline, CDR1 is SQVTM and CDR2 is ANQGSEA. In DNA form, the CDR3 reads TGCAGCGTTGCCCCTCGACTAGCTGGAGAGACCCAGTACTTC. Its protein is CSVAPRLAGETQYF.

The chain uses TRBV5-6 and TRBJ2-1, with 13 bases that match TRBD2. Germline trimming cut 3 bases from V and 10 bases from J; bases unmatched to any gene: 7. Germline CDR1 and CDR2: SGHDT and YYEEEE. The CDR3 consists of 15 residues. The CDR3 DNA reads TGTGCCAGCAGCTCGGGACTAGCGGGGTTTGGGGAGCAGTTCTTC. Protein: CASSSGLAGFGEQFF.

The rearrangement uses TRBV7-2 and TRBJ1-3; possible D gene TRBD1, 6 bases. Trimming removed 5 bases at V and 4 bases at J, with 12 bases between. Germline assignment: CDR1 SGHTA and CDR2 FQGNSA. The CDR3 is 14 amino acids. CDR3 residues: CASSLQGVGNTIYF. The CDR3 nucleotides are TGTGCCAGCAGCCTACAGGGCGTAGGAAACACCATATATTTT.

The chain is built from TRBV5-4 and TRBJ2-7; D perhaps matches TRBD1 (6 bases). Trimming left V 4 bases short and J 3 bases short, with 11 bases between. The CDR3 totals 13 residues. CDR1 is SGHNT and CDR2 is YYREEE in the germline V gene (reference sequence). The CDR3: CASSGGHLYEQYF. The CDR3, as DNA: TGTGCCAGCAGCGGGGGACATCTCTACGAGCAGTACTTC.

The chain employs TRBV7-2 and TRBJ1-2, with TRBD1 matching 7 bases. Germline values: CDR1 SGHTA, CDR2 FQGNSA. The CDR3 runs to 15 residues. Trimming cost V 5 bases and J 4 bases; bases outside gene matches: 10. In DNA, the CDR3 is TGTGCCAGCAGCCCGGACAGGACCGCTGGCTATGGCTACACCTTC. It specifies CASSPDRTAGYGYTF.

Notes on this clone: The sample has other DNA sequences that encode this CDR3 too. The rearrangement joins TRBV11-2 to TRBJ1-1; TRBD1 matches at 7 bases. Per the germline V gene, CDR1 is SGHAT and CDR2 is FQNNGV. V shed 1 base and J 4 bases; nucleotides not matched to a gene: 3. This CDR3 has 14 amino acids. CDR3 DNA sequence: TGTGCCAGCAGCTTAGCGCCAGGGGGCACTGAAGCTTTCTTT. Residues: CASSLAPGGTEAFF.

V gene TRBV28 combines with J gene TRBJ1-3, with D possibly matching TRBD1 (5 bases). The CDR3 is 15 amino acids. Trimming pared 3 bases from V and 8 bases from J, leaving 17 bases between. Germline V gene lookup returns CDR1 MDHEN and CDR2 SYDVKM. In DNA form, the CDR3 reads TGTGCCAGCAGTTTCAGCAGGGCCCCTTTGGACACCATATATTTT. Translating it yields CASSFSRAPLDTIYF.

The CDR3, as DNA: TGTGCCACCAGCAGAGATACCCCCCGTTGGTCACCCCTCCACTTT. Translating it yields CATSRDTPRWSPLHF. The gene calls are TRBV15 and TRBJ1-6; D unresolved. V was trimmed by 0 bases and J by 10 bases, leaving 13 bases between them. This CDR3 contains 15 residues. Germline assignment: CDR1 LNHNV and CDR2 YYDKDF (reference sequence).

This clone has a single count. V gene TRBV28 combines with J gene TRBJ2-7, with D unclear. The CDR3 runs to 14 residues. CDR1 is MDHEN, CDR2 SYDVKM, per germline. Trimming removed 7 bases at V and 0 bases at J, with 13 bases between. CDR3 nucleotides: TGTGCCAGCACTGTCCGGACCTTCTCCTACGAGCAGTACTTC. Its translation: CASTVRTFSYEQYF.

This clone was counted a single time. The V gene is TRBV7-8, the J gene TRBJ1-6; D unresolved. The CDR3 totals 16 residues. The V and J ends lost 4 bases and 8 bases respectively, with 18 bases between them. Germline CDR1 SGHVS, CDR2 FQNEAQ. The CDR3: CASSSPGAEWYSPLHF. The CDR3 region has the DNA TGTGCCAGCAGCTCCCCGGGTGCTGAATGGTATTCACCCCTCCACTTT.

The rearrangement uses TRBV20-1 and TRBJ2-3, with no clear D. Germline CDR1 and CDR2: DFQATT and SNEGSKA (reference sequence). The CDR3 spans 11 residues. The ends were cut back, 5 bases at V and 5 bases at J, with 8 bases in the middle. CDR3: CSAWTRDTQYF. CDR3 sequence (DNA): TGCAGTGCTTGGACCCGAGATACGCAGTATTTT.

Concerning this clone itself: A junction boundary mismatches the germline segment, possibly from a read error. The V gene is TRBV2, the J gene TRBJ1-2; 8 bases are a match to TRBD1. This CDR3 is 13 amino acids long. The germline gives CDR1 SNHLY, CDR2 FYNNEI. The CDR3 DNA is TGTGCCAGCAGTGACGGAGGACAGGGCCGTGGGGCCTTC. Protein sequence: CASSDGGQGRGAF.

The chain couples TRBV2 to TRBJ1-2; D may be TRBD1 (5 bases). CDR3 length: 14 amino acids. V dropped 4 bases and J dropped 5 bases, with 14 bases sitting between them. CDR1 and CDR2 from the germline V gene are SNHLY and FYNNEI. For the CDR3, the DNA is TGTGCCAGCAGTGCTCAGGGATTGGGATATGGCTACACCTTC. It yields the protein CASSAQGLGYGYTF.